This T cell receptor beta chain derives from a study of T cell responses to AZD1222 COVID-19 vaccine. Study in general: Pooled samples include second doses given at about 4 or 12 weeks. Study outcomes and limitations: There were vaccine-associated CD4 TCRs across spike, dominant at 160-218 and 743-854. Baseline seropositivity characterized only six AZD1222 recipients. Of spike-specific TCRs, nearly half reportedly target regions left unmutated in variants.

CDR3 size: 14 residues. Between the trimmed V and J ends, which lost 2 bases and 6 bases, there was a span of 12 bases. Germline values: CDR1 SGHKS, CDR2 YYEKEE (reference sequence). This clone was seen once. Its target is unknown. TCRdb's copy holds only in-frame clones and misses some; the assay was immunoSEQ multiplex PCR. The sample consists of some 150,000 clones, about 93% of them appearing once. The sequencing used peripheral blood, collected on day 0 of AZD1222 vaccination. This sequence originates from an adult in good health. V is TRBV5-5 and J is TRBJ1-5; tentative D call: TRBD1 (6 bases). CDR3 coding DNA: TGTGCCAGCAGCTTAGGGGGGGCAGGTCAGCCCCAGCATTTT. It is translated as CASSLGGAGQPQHF.